This T cell receptor (beta chain) was identified in a study of OX40 agonist ivuxolimab in advanced cancers. Study overall: Of mixed ages from roughly 23 to 80 and averaging roughly 64 years, the group was 65% to 85% male. Whole-study findings and limits: The investigators did not determine what antigen specificity the expanded peripheral T cells had. The average count of expanded clones was higher among CD8+ T cells than among CD4+.

The CDR3 is made up of 14 amino acids. Germline assignment: CDR1 SGHAT and CDR2 FQNNGV. With 4 bases removed from V and 5 bases from J, the gap between germline ends came to 14 bases. About this clone: Its antigen is as yet unknown.

Here immunoSEQ multiplex PCR was the method, and the copy in TCRdb shows in-frame clones only, minus some. The table has 70,000 or so clones, 90% seen once. The TCR comes from an adult with an advanced solid tumor such as melanoma, head and neck, liver or kidney cancer. V is TRBV11-2 and J is TRBJ2-5; D might be TRBD1 (6 bases). The material was CD4+ or CD8+ T cells sorted from blood, obtained in a trial of the OX40 agonist ivuxolimab. The CDR3 here is CASSSSTGSETQYF. CDR3 nucleotides: TGTGCCAGCAGCTCCTCAACAGGGTCGGAGACCCAGTACTTC.